Detailed here is one T cell receptor (beta chain). Per the original data handling: Scientists estimated how many nucleated cells there were by amplifying reference gene primers. Sequencing used immunoSEQ multiplex PCR; TCRdb keeps in-frame clones, though not all of them. That table is the source of V, J and clone size, and D and trimming were worked out from the DNA. The sample has approximately 220,000 clones, roughly four fifths seen once; the top ten hold around 4.7%. These data belong to a study of blood T cell repertoires in COVID-19. About the study: T cells, B-cell-depleted T cells, or PBMCs supplied cDNA or gDNA.

The junction had 6 bases not matched to a gene; V was cut back by 4 bases and J by 2 bases. Germline CDR1 and CDR2: MDHEN and SYDVKM. This CDR3 spans 15 amino acids. This sequence was found in an older woman with acute or convalescent COVID-19. This chain uses TRBV28 with TRBJ2-7, with TRBD1 matching over 9 bases. Sequenced: peripheral blood. The CDR3 region is CASSYAGTGTYEQYF. The CDR3 nucleotides read TGTGCCAGCAGTTATGCCGGGACAGGGACCTACGAGCAGTACTTC.